Below, 3 T cell receptor beta chains from the same sample are listed, as sequenced in a study of identical twins. MiXCR, run by TCRdb on the 5' RACE reads, gives a single entry per CDR3 protein. This repertoire shows 690,000 or so distinct CDR3 sequences, around 8.3% found once; its top ten account for 0.75% to 1%. This sample also belongs to another study, concerning yellow fever vaccine responses in identical twins.

The sequencing sample was made of PBMCs. Source of these receptors: a woman under 30 in good health.

V gene TRBV14 combines with J gene TRBJ2-6; 7 nucleotides agree with TRBD1. The V gene end was trimmed by 4 bases and the J gene end by 0 bases; junction bases not matched to a gene: 12. The CDR3 consists of 19 residues. CDR1 is SGHDN, CDR2 FVKESK, per germline. CDR3 DNA: TGTGCCAGCAGCCCCTCCCCCGGGACAGTTCGCTCTGGGGCCAACGTCCTGACTTTC. Its protein product is CASSPSPGTVRSGANVLTF.

The chain uses TRBV6-2 or TRBV6-3 and TRBJ2-2; 11 bases are a match to TRBD2. Germline V gene data show CDR1 as MNHEY and CDR2 as SVGEGT. The CDR3 runs to 18 residues. Losses at the gene ends were 5 bases for V and 4 bases for J; bases not matched to a gene: 12. This CDR3 reads CASSTQNRLAGTTGELFF. The CDR3 DNA reads TGTGCCAGCAGTACCCAAAATCGACTAGCGGGGACCACCGGGGAGCTGTTTTTT.

A note on this clonotype: This may come from a read error, since a much larger clone is one base off. The rearrangement uses TRBV20-1 and TRBJ2-3; no clear D gene. The length of the CDR3 is 14 residues. V lost 5 bases, J lost 0 bases, and 12 bases lay in between. CDR1 DFQATT and CDR2 SNEGSKA come from the germline V gene (reference sequence). The CDR3 loop reads CSARPSISTDTQYF. The CDR3 nucleotides read TGCAGTGCTCGACCCAGTATAAGCACAGATACGCAGTATTTT.